This record looks at one TCR beta chain sequence and its context. Germline V CDR1 and CDR2: LGHNA, YSLEER. The CDR3 has 15 residues. The V end lost 6 bases, the J end lost 1 base, and 12 bases lay between the germline ends. These data originate in a study of cytomegalovirus exposure and HLA in healthy donors. A multiplex PCR was run with 60 Vbeta primers and 13 Jbeta primers. Data came from immunoSEQ multiplex PCR; TCRdb stores just in-frame clones and leaves some out. This sample has fewer than 200,000 clones, with 80% to 85% found just once. Sequenced input: PBMCs. The gene calls are TRBV4-3 and TRBJ1-4, with D tentatively TRBD1 (5 bases). This TCR was sampled from a woman aged 25 to 39 in good health and CMV-seronegative. The CDR3: CASRTGVGTNEKLFF. The CDR3 region has the DNA TGCGCCAGCAGAACGGGGGTAGGAACTAATGAAAAACTGTTTTTT.